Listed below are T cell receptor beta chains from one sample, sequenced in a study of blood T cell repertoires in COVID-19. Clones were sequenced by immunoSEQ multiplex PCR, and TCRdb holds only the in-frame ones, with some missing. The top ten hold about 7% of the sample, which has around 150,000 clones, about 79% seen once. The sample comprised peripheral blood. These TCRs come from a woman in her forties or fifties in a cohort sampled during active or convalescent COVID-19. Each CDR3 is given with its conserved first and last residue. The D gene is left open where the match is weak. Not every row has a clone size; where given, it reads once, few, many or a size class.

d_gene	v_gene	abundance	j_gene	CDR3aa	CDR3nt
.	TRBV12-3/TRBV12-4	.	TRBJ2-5	CASSFTVQETQYF	TGTGCCAGCAGTTTTACAGTCCAAGAGACCCAGTACTTC
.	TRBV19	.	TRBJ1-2	CASSMDSQFYGYTF	TGTGCCAGTAGTATGGACAGCCAATTCTATGGCTACACCTTC
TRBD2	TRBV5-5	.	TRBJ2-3	CASSTTSGGNTDTQYF	TGTGCCAGCAGCACAACTAGCGGGGGCAACACAGATACGCAGTATTTT
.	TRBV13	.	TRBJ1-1	CASSLTDNTEAFF	TGTGCCAGCAGCTTGACAGACAACACTGAAGCTTTCTTT
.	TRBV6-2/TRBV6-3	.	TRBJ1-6	CASSPKQGHNSPLHF	TGTGCCAGCAGTCCGAAGCAGGGTCATAATTCACCCCTCCACTTT
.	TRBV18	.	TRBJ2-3	CASSPGATDTQYF	TGTGCCAGCTCACCGGGGGCCACAGATACGCAGTATTTT
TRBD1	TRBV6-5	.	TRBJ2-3	CASSRRGQGADTQYF	TGTGCCAGCAGCCGAAGGGGACAGGGAGCAGATACGCAGTATTTT
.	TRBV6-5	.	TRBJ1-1	CASRGQNTEAFF	TGTGCCAGCAGGGGGCAGAACACTGAAGCTTTCTTT
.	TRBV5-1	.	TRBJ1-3	CASSLVGAASGNTIYF	TGCGCCAGCAGCTTGGTAGGGGCAGCCTCTGGAAACACCATATATTTT
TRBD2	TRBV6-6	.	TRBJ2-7	CASSYLVAGGTYEQYF	TGTGCCAGCAGTTACCTTGTAGCGGGGGGAACCTACGAGCAGTACTTC
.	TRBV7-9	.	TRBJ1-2	CASSSPGELGYTF	TGTGCCAGCAGCTCCCCCGGTGAGCTTGGCTACACCTTC
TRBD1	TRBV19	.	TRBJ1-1	CASTRTGVRNTEAFF	TGTGCCAGTACAAGAACAGGGGTTAGGAACACTGAAGCTTTCTTT
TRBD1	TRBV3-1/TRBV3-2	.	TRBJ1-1	CASSHHSTGETEAFF	TGTGCCAGCAGCCACCATTCGACAGGGGAGACTGAAGCTTTCTTT
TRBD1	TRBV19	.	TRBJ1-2	CASSTLGTGGSYTF	TGTGCCAGTAGTACATTAGGGACAGGGGGCAGCTACACCTTC
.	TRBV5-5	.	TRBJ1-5	CASSNGQPNQPQHF	TGTGCCAGCAGCAACGGACAGCCAAATCAGCCCCAGCATTTT
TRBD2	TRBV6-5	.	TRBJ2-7	CASSPSGGGSYEQYF	TGTGCCAGCAGTCCGAGCGGGGGAGGATCCTACGAGCAGTACTTC
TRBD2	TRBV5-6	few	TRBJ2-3	CASSRRLAGTDTQYF	TGTGCCAGCAGCCGTCGACTAGCGGGCACAGATACGCAGTATTTT
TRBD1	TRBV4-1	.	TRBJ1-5	CASSHRQGVGNQPQHF	TGCGCCAGCAGCCACCGACAGGGGGTGGGCAATCAGCCCCAGCATTTT
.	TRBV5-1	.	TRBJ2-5	CASSLGSQGQETQYF	TGCGCCAGCAGCTTGGGTTCGCAGGGCCAAGAGACCCAGTACTTC
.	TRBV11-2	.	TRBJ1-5	CASSLGPGSNQPQHF	TGTGCCAGCAGCTTAGGGCCAGGGAGCAATCAGCCCCAGCATTTT
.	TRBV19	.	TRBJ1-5	CASSASSYSNQPQHF	TGTGCCAGTAGTGCGAGTTCCTATAGCAATCAGCCCCAGCATTTT
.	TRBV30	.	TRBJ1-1	CAWTTGPTEAFF	TGTGCCTGGACCACAGGGCCCACTGAAGCTTTCTTT
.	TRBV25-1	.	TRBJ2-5	CASSDRVAQETQYF	TGTGCCAGCAGTGACAGGGTGGCACAAGAGACCCAGTACTTC
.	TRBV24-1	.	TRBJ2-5	CATPFRDSPETQYF	TGTGCCACCCCCTTCCGGGACTCCCCAGAGACCCAGTACTTC
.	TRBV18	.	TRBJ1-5	CASSPDTDQPQHF	TGTGCCAGCTCACCCGACACCGATCAGCCCCAGCATTTT
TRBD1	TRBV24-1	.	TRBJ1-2	CATSRQGLAGYTF	TGTGCCACCAGTCGACAGGGGCTTGCCGGCTACACCTTC
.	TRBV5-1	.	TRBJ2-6	CASSPSSSGANVLTF	TGCGCCAGCAGCCCCTCTTCCTCTGGGGCCAACGTCCTGACTTTC
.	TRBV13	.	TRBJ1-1	CASSAGGNTEAFF	TGTGCCAGCAGCGCGGGGGGGAACACTGAAGCTTTCTTT
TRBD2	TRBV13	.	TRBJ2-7	CASSLSGGAYEQYF	TGTGCCAGCAGCCTTAGCGGGGGGGCTTACGAGCAGTACTTC
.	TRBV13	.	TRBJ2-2	CASSLGVGELFF	TGTGCCAGCAGCTTAGGCGTCGGGGAGCTGTTTTTT
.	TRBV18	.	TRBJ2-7	CASSLTLGDSSYEQYF	TGTGCCAGCTCACTAACCCTTGGGGACTCTTCCTACGAGCAGTACTTC
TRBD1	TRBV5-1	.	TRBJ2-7	CASSFAGGSYEQYF	TGCGCCAGCAGCTTCGCAGGGGGCTCCTACGAGCAGTACTTC
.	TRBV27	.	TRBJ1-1	CASSFSSLGGTEAFF	TGTGCCAGCAGTTTTAGCTCCCTCGGGGGCACTGAAGCTTTCTTT
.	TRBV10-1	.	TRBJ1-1	CASSEGLTWNTEAFF	TGCGCCAGCAGTGAGGGACTTACCTGGAACACTGAAGCTTTCTTT
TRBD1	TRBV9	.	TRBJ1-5	CASNQGESNQPQHF	TGTGCCAGCAACCAGGGGGAAAGCAATCAGCCCCAGCATTTT
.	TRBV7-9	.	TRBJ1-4	CASSSQGAPNEKLFF	TGTGCCAGCAGTTCACAGGGTGCGCCTAATGAAAAACTGTTTTTT
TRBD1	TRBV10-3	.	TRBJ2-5	CAISQGGNQETQYF	TGTGCCATCAGCCAAGGGGGCAACCAAGAGACCCAGTACTTC
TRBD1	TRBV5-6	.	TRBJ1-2	CASSLQGAFIYGYTF	TGTGCCAGCAGCTTGCAGGGGGCGTTTATCTATGGCTACACCTTC
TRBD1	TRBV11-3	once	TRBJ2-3	CASSPGQETDTQYF	TGTGCCAGCAGCCCGGGACAGGAGACAGATACGCAGTATTTT
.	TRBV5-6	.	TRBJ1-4	CASSLGGLNEKLFF	TGTGCCAGCAGCTTGGGGGGGCTTAATGAAAAACTGTTTTTT
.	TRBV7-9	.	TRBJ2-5	CASSRSQVQETQYF	TGTGCCAGCAGTCGATCTCAGGTCCAAGAGACCCAGTACTTC
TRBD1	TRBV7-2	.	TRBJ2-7	CATGTGSGSYEQYF	TGTGCCACCGGGACAGGCTCGGGTTCCTACGAGCAGTACTTC
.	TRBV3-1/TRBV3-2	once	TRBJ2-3	CASSQEGAPGTQYF	TGTGCCAGCAGCCAAGAGGGGGCTCCGGGTACGCAGTATTTT
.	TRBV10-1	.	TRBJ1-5	CASSPGIRHQPQHF	TGCGCCAGCAGTCCCGGGATTCGTCATCAGCCCCAGCATTTT
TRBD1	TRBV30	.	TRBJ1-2	CAWNPPGQGSLSYGYTF	TGTGCCTGGAATCCCCCGGGACAGGGTTCTCTGAGCTATGGCTACACCTTC
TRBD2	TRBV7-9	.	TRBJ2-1	CASSLSGRLYNEQFF	TGTGCCAGCAGCTTAAGCGGGAGATTATACAATGAGCAGTTCTTC
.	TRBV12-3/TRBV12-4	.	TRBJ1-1	CAGSGGTEAFF	TGTGCTGGATCGGGGGGCACTGAAGCTTTCTTT
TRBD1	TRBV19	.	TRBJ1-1	CASRDRETPEAFF	TGTGCCAGCCGGGACAGGGAAACCCCTGAAGCTTTCTTT
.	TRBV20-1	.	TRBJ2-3	CSASETTDTQYF	TGCAGTGCTAGTGAGACTACAGATACGCAGTATTTT